These 26 T cell receptor beta chains were all obtained from the same sample, sequenced in a study of cytomegalovirus exposure and HLA in healthy donors (dated by TCRdb to the late 2010s). Libraries were built with the immunoSEQ multiplex PCR assay. As stored in TCRdb, this immuneACCESS dataset retains in-frame rearrangements with V and J assigned. A fraction of the clones does not appear; measured against another copy, unresolved V genes explain less than half of the discrepancy, and the remainder lacks a known reason. For this sample the table gives over 250,000 clones, of which roughly 90% were detected only once. The ten largest clones capture approximately 1.1% of the sample. The source material was PBMCs. These receptors were obtained from a woman aged 25 to 39 in good health and CMV-seropositive.

This chain joins TRBV25-1 and TRBJ2-7, with 12 bases fitting TRBD2. Germline V gives CDR1 MGHDK, CDR2 SYGVNS. V was clipped by 4 bases and J by 6 bases; unmatched bases: 7. The CDR3 totals 15 residues. CDR3 sequence reads: CASSGGTSGYFEQYF. DNA of the CDR3: TGTGCCAGCAGTGGGGGGACTAGCGGGTATTTCGAGCAGTACTTC.

The chain couples TRBV9 to TRBJ2-5, with 9 bases matching TRBD2. The V gene's germline CDR1 is SGDLS and CDR2 YYNGEE. The ends lost 0 bases at V and 2 bases at J; junction bases unmatched: 5. The CDR3 loop spans 16 amino acids. The CDR3 bases are TGTGCCAGCAGCGTAGGGCCTAGCGGGATACAAGAGACCCAGTACTTC. This translates into CASSVGPSGIQETQYF.

The V call is TRBV6-1, the J call TRBJ1-5; D perhaps matches TRBD1 (5 bases). The CDR3 runs 13 residues. The V gene lost 5 bases and the J gene lost 8 bases, with 13 bases spanning the gap. Germline V gene data show CDR1 as MNHNS and CDR2 as SASEGT. The CDR3 sequence is CASSKTVSEPQHF. The CDR3 bases are TGTGCCAGCAGTAAGACAGTATCTGAGCCCCAGCATTTT.

The chain is built from TRBV7-2 and TRBJ1-6, with TRBD1 matching 10 bases. V gave up 4 bases and J gave up 7 bases; unmatched junction bases: 7. The CDR3 runs 16 residues. Germline V CDR1 and CDR2: SGHTA, FQGNSA. The CDR3 nucleotides are TGTGCCAGCAGCTCAGGGCCGGGACAGGGGAATTCACCCCTCCACTTT. As protein: CASSSGPGQGNSPLHF.

The CDR3 region is CASSLVGGQPQHF. CDR3 coding DNA: TGTGCCAGCAGCTTAGTAGGGGGTCAGCCCCAGCATTTT. V usage is TRBV7-3 and J usage is TRBJ1-5; maybe TRBD1 (6 bases). The V end was cut by 2 bases, the J end by 6 bases, with 8 bases between. Germline V CDR1 and CDR2: SGHTA, FQGTGA. The CDR3 is 13 amino acids. Variable domain in full (rest from reference TRBV7-3 and TRBJ1-5): GAGVSQTPSNKVTEKGKYVELRCDPISGHTALYWYRQSLGQGPEFLIYFQGTGAADDSGLPNDRFFAVRPEGSVSTLKIQRTERGDSAVYLCASSLVGGQPQHFGDGTRLSIL.

The J gene is TRBJ2-3, the V gene TRBV28, with 9 bases aligning to TRBD1. The CDR3 runs to 15 residues. J was trimmed by 3 bases and V by 5 bases; bases with no gene match: 6. Germline V gene data show CDR1 as MDHEN and CDR2 as SYDVKM. The CDR3 reads CASSTRDRVTDTQYF. DNA for the CDR3: TGTGCCAGCAGTACCCGGGACAGGGTAACAGATACGCAGTATTTT.

The CDR3 sequence: CAWTTRSYGIQYF. CDR3 coding DNA: TGTGCCTGGACCACCCGAAGTTATGGTATTCAGTACTTC. The V gene is TRBV30, the J gene TRBJ2-4; D gene uncertain. The CDR3 totals 13 residues. Deletions cut 4 bases from V and 10 bases from J, with 17 bases between. CDR1 is GTSNPN and CDR2 is SVGIG in the germline V gene (reference sequence).

This clone was counted once. This chain joins TRBV27 and TRBJ2-1, with TRBD2 matching over 12 bases. J lost 7 bases, V lost 4 bases, and 5 bases had no gene match. The CDR3 has 15 residues. CDR1 is MNHEY and CDR2 is SMNVEV in the germline V gene (reference sequence). CDR3 DNA sequence: TGTGCCAGCAGTTGGCTAGCGGGAGGGCCAAATGAGCAGTTCTTC. Protein: CASSWLAGGPNEQFF.

This clone was found once. The CDR3 DNA reads as TGTGCCTGGAGTTTCGAAGAGACCCAGTACTTC. Protein: CAWSFEETQYF. The chain is built from TRBV30 and TRBJ2-5, with D hard to call. This CDR3 is built from 11 residues. CDR1 is GTSNPN, CDR2 SVGIG, per germline (reference sequence). With 2 bases removed from V and 3 bases from J, the gap between germline ends came to 4 bases.

CDR3 amino acids: CASSYSKGNEQFF. Written as DNA, the CDR3 is TGTGCCAGCAGTTACTCGAAGGGGAATGAGCAGTTCTTC. The V gene is TRBV6-5, the J gene TRBJ2-1; D perhaps matches TRBD1 (5 bases). V lost 0 bases and J 7 bases, leaving 7 bases between the germline ends. Germline assignment: CDR1 MNHEY and CDR2 SVGAGI. The CDR3 sequence is 13 residues long.

The chain couples TRBV5-1 to TRBJ2-7, with 9 bases identical to TRBD1. The CDR3 runs 16 residues. CDR1 and CDR2 from the germline V gene are SGHRS and YFSETQ. Trimming at V came to 3 bases and at J to 4 bases, leaving 11 bases not matched to a gene. Written as DNA, the CDR3 is TGCGCCAGCAGCTATACAGGGGGCGCGGTAGGATACGAGCAGTACTTC. Translated: CASSYTGGAVGYEQYF.

The chain recombines TRBV27 with TRBJ1-1; possibly TRBD1 for D (5 bases). This CDR3 has 11 residues. Germline CDR1 reads MNHEY; CDR2 reads SMNVEV (reference sequence). V was cut by 2 bases and J by 14 bases, with 12 bases left in between. The CDR3 is CASSLRGAWFF. CDR3 bases: TGTGCCAGCAGTTTAAGGGGAGCATGGTTCTTT.

Remarks on this clone: The same CDR3 can be traced to other DNA sequences in this sample. The rearrangement links TRBV9 to TRBJ2-3; maybe TRBD2 (6 bases). Germline V gene data show CDR1 as SGDLS and CDR2 as YYNGEE. The CDR3 totals 16 residues. The V gene lost 2 bases and the J gene lost 1 base, with 14 bases spanning the gap. The CDR3 DNA reads as TGTGCCAGCAGCGTCCCGCGTGGAGGGGGCACAGATACGCAGTATTTT. This sequence encodes CASSVPRGGGTDTQYF.

The chain couples TRBV6-5 to TRBJ1-2; possible D gene TRBD1, 5 bases. V gave up 6 bases and J gave up 5 bases, with 13 bases separating them. Looked up from germline, CDR1 is MNHEY and CDR2 is SVGAGI. The CDR3 runs to 13 residues. The CDR3 bases are TGTGCCAGCAGCCAGCGGCAGGGATATGGCTACACCTTC. Its protein product is CASSQRQGYGYTF.

As DNA, the CDR3 is TGTGCCAGCACACTAGCGGGGGCTCGAAGCGGCAATGAGCAGTTCTTC. Translated: CASTLAGARSGNEQFF. V usage is TRBV2 and J usage is TRBJ2-1, with 11 nucleotides matching TRBD2. Germline V CDR1 and CDR2: SNHLY, FYNNEI. The V gene end was trimmed by 7 bases and the J gene end by 6 bases; junction bases not matched to a gene: 11. The CDR3 totals 16 residues.

CDR3 sequence (DNA): TGCAGCATCAGGGGAGGGACAGGGGCCTACGAGCAGTACTTC. This encodes CSIRGGTGAYEQYF. The chain joins TRBV29-1 to TRBJ2-7, with TRBD1 identical over 10 bases. The CDR3 spans 14 residues. Germline CDR1 and CDR2: SQVTM and ANQGSEA. J gave up 2 bases and V 8 bases, and 9 bases lay outside the gene matches.

The chain has TRBV7-9 and TRBJ1-4, with TRBD1 matching over 9 bases. Per the germline V gene, CDR1 is SEHNR and CDR2 is FQNEAQ (reference sequence). V dropped 3 bases and J dropped 8; count of bases not matched to a gene: 10. The CDR3 consists of 16 residues. The CDR3 region has the DNA TGTGCCAGCAGCTTCCCGACCGGGACAGGGAGCGAAAAACTGTTTTTT. Translating gives CASSFPTGTGSEKLFF.

This chain joins TRBV7-7 and TRBJ2-1; TRBD1 is a possible D gene (6 bases). The V end was cut by 5 bases, the J end by 10 bases, with 15 bases between. The germline V gene has CDR1 SSHAT and CDR2 FNYEAQ (reference sequence). The CDR3 totals 13 residues. The CDR3 sequence is CASSPQGQYEQFF. The CDR3 nucleotides read TGTGCCAGCAGCCCCCAAGGACAGTACGAGCAGTTCTTC.

V and J are TRBV4-3 and TRBJ1-2, with a tentative D call TRBD1 (5 bases). Germline V gene sequence: CDR1 LGHNA, CDR2 YSLEER. Trimming took off 0 bases at V and 8 bases at J, with 13 bases between the two ends. CDR3 length: 14 amino acids. CDR3 bases: TGCGCCAGCAGCCAAGACAGGGTAACTCGGGGCTACACCTTC. Protein: CASSQDRVTRGYTF.

In regard to this clone: Other DNA variants within this sample encode the same CDR3. The chain joins TRBV28 to TRBJ1-5; TRBD1 is a possible D gene (5 bases). Germline V gives CDR1 MDHEN, CDR2 SYDVKM. The V gene lost 2 bases and the J gene lost 2 bases, with 7 bases spanning the gap. CDR3 length equals 14 residues. CDR3 DNA sequence: TGTGCCAGCAGTTTAGGAGGGGGCAATCAGCCCCAGCATTTT. Protein: CASSLGGGNQPQHF. The entire variable domain, with the rest obtained from reference TRBV28 and TRBJ1-5, is as follows: DVKVTQSSRYLVKRTGEKVFLECVQDMDHENMFWYRQDPGLGLRLIYFSYDVKMKEKGDIPEGYSVSREKKERFSLILESASTNQTSMYLCASSLGGGNQPQHFGDGTRLSIL.

This chain connects TRBV9 to TRBJ2-1; 11 bases match TRBD1. The V segment lost 4 bases and the J segment 7 bases; nucleotides outside the gene matches: 4. The CDR3 sequence is 14 residues long. Germline V gene data show CDR1 as SGDLS and CDR2 as YYNGEE. The CDR3 nucleotides are TGTGCCAGCAGCTTTTGGGACAGGGGGAATGAGCAGTTCTTC. Amino acids: CASSFWDRGNEQFF. Together with reference TRBV9 and TRBJ2-1, the CDR3 gives the full variable domain: DSGVTQTPKHLITATGQRVTLRCSPRSGDLSVYWYQQSLDQGLQFLIQYYNGEERAKGNILERFSAQQFPDLHSELNLSSLELGDSALYFCASSFWDRGNEQFFGPGTRLTVL.

The chain couples TRBV2 to TRBJ1-3; D ambiguous. CDR1 is SNHLY, CDR2 FYNNEI, per germline. The CDR3 has 15 residues. With 4 bases removed from V and 0 bases from J, the gap between germline ends came to 10 bases. For the CDR3, the DNA is TGTGCCAGCAGTGTGGCAAGATACTCTGGAAACACCATATATTTT. This sequence encodes CASSVARYSGNTIYF.

The chain recombines TRBV5-1 with TRBJ2-7, with 7 positions matching TRBD1. Unmatched junction bases numbered 6, after V lost 5 bases and J lost 7 bases. The CDR3 is made up of 12 amino acids. Germline V gene data show CDR1 as SGHRS and CDR2 as YFSETQ. The CDR3 spells CASRRTGEEQYF. The CDR3 DNA is TGCGCCAGCAGGAGGACAGGAGAAGAGCAGTACTTC.

The V and J genes are TRBV4-1 and TRBJ2-2; 7 bases line up with TRBD2. Losses at the gene ends were 0 bases for V and 1 base for J; bases not matched to a gene: 8. The germline CDR1 and CDR2 sequences are MGHRA and YSYEKL. This CDR3 region has 18 residues. The DNA of the CDR3 is TGCGCCAGCAGCCAAGATTATAGTGGGACTAAGAACACCGGGGAGCTGTTTTTT. This encodes CASSQDYSGTKNTGELFF.

This chain uses TRBV29-1 with TRBJ2-1; tentatively, D is TRBD1 (5 bases). V shed 1 base and J shed 12 bases, with 7 bases lying between them. The CDR3 contains 10 residues. Germline values: CDR1 SQVTM, CDR2 ANQGSEA. The CDR3 nucleotides read TGCAGCGTTGAAGGGACATGGCAGTTCTTC. This encodes CSVEGTWQFF.

This sequence joins TRBV2 and TRBJ2-5, with no clear D. The CDR3 runs 11 residues. V was pared by 7 bases and J by 2 bases, with 5 bases between. Germline V lookup: CDR1 SNHLY, CDR2 FYNNEI. The CDR3 DNA reads TGTGCCAGCACAGAACAAGAGACCCAGTACTTC. Encoded protein: CASTEQETQYF. Complete variable domain (other parts from reference TRBV2 and TRBJ2-5): EPEVTQTPSHQVTQMGQEVILRCVPISNHLYFYWYRQILGQKVEFLVSFYNNEISEKSEIFDDQFSVERPDGSNFTLKIRSTKLEDSAMYFCASTEQETQYFGPGTRLLVL.